This T cell receptor beta chain was captured in a study of blood T cell repertoires in COVID-19. Original analysis: Amplification with reference gene primers provided the estimates of nucleated cell counts. Sequencing was performed with immunoSEQ multiplex PCR; in TCRdb, only in-frame clones are kept and a portion is missing. The V and J calls and clone size are taken from that table; D and trimming were inferred from the DNA. The sample lists over 55,000 clones; around 87% were seen once. Followed longitudinally, the Seattle patients had been enrolled during active infection. The clonotype was recovered from a woman of 80 years or more with COVID-19, enrolled during active disease. Sequencing was carried out using peripheral blood.

CDR3 DNA: TGTGCCAGCAGCTTCACGACAGCAATGAACACTGAAGCTTTCTTT. Its translation is CASSFTTAMNTEAFF. This rearrangement joins TRBV5-6 to TRBJ1-1; maybe TRBD1 (5 bases). This CDR3 region has 15 residues. V dropped 2 bases and J dropped 0 bases, with 11 bases sitting between them. CDR1 is SGHDT and CDR2 is YYEEEE in the germline V gene.